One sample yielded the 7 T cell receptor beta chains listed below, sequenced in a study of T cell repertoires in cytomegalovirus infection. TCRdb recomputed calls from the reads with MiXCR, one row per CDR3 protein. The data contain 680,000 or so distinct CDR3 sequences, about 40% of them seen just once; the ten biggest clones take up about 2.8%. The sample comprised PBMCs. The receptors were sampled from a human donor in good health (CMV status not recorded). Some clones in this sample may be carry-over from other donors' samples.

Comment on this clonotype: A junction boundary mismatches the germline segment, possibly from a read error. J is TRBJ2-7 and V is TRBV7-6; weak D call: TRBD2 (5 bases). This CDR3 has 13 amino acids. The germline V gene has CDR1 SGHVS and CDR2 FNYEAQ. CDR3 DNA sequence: TGTGCCAGCATCTTAGCGCTAGCTGGCGAGCAGTACTTC. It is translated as CASILALAGEQYF.

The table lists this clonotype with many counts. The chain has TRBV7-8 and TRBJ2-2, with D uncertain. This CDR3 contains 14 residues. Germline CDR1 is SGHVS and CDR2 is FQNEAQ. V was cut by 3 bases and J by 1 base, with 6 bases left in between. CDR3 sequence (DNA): TGTGCCAGCAGCTTCGCGAGGAACACCGGGGAGCTGTTTTTT. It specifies CASSFARNTGELFF.

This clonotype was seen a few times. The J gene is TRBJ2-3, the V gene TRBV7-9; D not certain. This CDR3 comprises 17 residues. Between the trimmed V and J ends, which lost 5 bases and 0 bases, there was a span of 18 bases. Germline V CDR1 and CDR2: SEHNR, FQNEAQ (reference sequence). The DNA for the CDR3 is TGTGCCAGCAGCCGATTCGTGGTCAAGGCTAGCACAGATACGCAGTATTTT. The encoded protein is CASSRFVVKASTDTQYF.

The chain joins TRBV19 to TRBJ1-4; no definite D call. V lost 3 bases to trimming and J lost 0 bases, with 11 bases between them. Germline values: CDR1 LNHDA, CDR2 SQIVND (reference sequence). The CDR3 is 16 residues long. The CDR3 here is CASSIVQTATNEKLFF. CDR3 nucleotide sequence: TGTGCCAGTAGTATCGTACAGACTGCAACTAATGAAAAACTGTTTTTT.

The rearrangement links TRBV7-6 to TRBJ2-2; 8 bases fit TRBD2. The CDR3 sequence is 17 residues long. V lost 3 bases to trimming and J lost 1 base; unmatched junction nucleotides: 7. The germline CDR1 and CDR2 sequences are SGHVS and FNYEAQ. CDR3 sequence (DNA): TGTGCCAGCAGCTTGGGGTCAAGCGGGAGGAACACCGGGGAGCTGTTTTTT. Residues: CASSLGSSGRNTGELFF.

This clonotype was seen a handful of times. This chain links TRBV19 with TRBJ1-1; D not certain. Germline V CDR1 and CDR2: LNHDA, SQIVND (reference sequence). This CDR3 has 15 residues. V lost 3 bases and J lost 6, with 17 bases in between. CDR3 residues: CASSMDVWGYAEAFF. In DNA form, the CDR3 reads TGTGCCAGTAGTATGGATGTGTGGGGATACGCTGAAGCTTTCTTT. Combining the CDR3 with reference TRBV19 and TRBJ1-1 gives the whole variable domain DGGITQSPKYLFRKEGQNVTLSCEQNLNHDAMYWYRQDPGQGLRLIYYSQIVNDFQKGDIAEGYSVSREKKESFPLTVTSAQKNPTAFYLCASSMDVWGYAEAFFGQGTRLTVV.

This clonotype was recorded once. The CDR3 loop is CAWRPWTGNTEAFF. CDR3 DNA sequence: TGTGCCTGGAGACCGTGGACAGGGAACACTGAAGCTTTCTTT. The gene calls are TRBV7-2 and TRBJ1-1; TRBD1 matches at 7 bases. V was clipped by 11 bases and J by 1 base; unmatched bases: 10. CDR1 SGHTA and CDR2 FQGNSA come from the germline V gene. The CDR3 loop spans 14 amino acids.